The 8 T cell receptor beta chains below come from one sample, sequenced in a study of blood T cell repertoires in COVID-19. Profiled with immunoSEQ multiplex PCR; TCRdb holds only in-frame clones, not every one. The sample has roughly 91,000 clones; more than 75% are singletons. The specimen was peripheral blood. The receptors shown here come from a woman older than 75 with acute or convalescent COVID-19.

This clone was seen a single time. The chain joins TRBV27 to TRBJ2-6; 8 bases map to TRBD1. The CDR3 is made up of 19 amino acids. Germline trimming cut 3 bases from V and 2 bases from J; bases unmatched to any gene: 12. Germline lookup yields CDR1 MNHEY and CDR2 SMNVEV (reference sequence). CDR3 protein: CASSFHPAGGAAGANVLTF. CDR3 DNA sequence: TGTGCCAGCAGTTTCCATCCTGCAGGGGGCGCTGCTGGGGCCAACGTCCTGACTTTC.

This sequence joins TRBV28 and TRBJ1-5; 8 bases align to TRBD1. Germline-derived CDR1 and CDR2 are MDHEN and SYDVKM. The CDR3 spans 15 residues. V lost 2 bases, J lost 6 bases, and 6 bases stayed unmatched. The CDR3 loop is CASSLDPGGSQPQHF. For the CDR3, the DNA is TGTGCCAGCAGTTTAGACCCAGGGGGCAGTCAGCCCCAGCATTTT.

The CDR3 here is CASSQVEFTEAFF. CDR3 bases: TGTGCCAGCAGCCAAGTTGAGTTTACTGAAGCTTTCTTT. The rearrangement uses TRBV4-2 and TRBJ1-1, with no clear D. Germline V CDR1 and CDR2: LGHNA, YNFKEQ. V lost 1 base and J lost 5, with 8 bases in between. The CDR3 extends over 13 amino acids.

This chain joins TRBV28 and TRBJ2-2; TRBD2 matches 7 bases. Germline trimming cut 3 bases from V and 2 bases from J; bases unmatched to any gene: 3. The CDR3 spans 15 residues. CDR1 is MDHEN and CDR2 is SYDVKM in the germline V gene. The CDR3: CASSFWTSNTGELFF. DNA of the CDR3: TGTGCCAGCAGTTTCTGGACTAGTAACACCGGGGAGCTGTTTTTT.

The chain joins TRBV11-2 to TRBJ1-1; D gene uncertain. With 7 bases removed from V and 1 base from J, the gap between germline ends came to 16 bases. The CDR3 totals 15 residues. In germline, CDR1 is SGHAT, CDR2 FQNNGV. CDR3 amino acids: CASIPPNPGNTEAFF. The CDR3 nucleotides read TGTGCCAGCATCCCCCCAAACCCAGGGAACACTGAAGCTTTCTTT.

The V gene is TRBV9, the J gene TRBJ1-1; D not resolved. The CDR3 consists of 13 residues. The ends were cut back, 3 bases at V and 7 bases at J, with 13 bases in the middle. Germline V gene data show CDR1 as SGDLS and CDR2 as YYNGEE. CDR3 in amino acids: CASSGSKSGEAFF. CDR3 DNA: TGTGCCAGCAGCGGGTCTAAGAGTGGTGAAGCTTTCTTT.

The genes are TRBV5-1 and TRBJ1-1, with a possible D match to TRBD1 (5 bases). The V and J ends lost 0 bases and 5 bases respectively, with 23 bases between them. This CDR3 has 18 residues. Germline loops: CDR1 SGHRS, CDR2 YFSETQ. CDR3 protein: CASSLVGQAYGGETEAFF. In nucleotides, the CDR3 is TGCGCCAGCAGCTTGGTGGGTCAGGCTTACGGGGGTGAGACTGAAGCTTTCTTT.

The genes are TRBV19 and TRBJ2-7, with 10 bases that match TRBD2. Per germline, CDR1 LNHDA and CDR2 SQIVND (reference sequence). The CDR3 runs to 17 residues. Trimming cost V 3 bases and J 0 bases; bases outside gene matches: 8. In DNA form, the CDR3 reads TGTGCCAGTAGTATGGGCCCAGGGACTAGCGCCTCCTACGAGCAGTACTTC. It is translated as CASSMGPGTSASYEQYF.